This TCR beta chain stems from a study of OX40 agonist ivuxolimab in advanced cancers. Study context: Among those enrolled, mean age was about 60 years (range roughly 20 to 85) and 75% to 90% were male.

Patients were ruled out by autoimmune disease history or systemic immunosuppression. Deletions cut 0 bases from V and 2 bases from J, with 10 bases between. Per germline, CDR1 ENHRY and CDR2 SYGVKD. The CDR3 extends over 15 amino acids. Profiling relied on immunoSEQ multiplex PCR, and the TCRdb table lists in-frame clones only, not all of them. The sample records about 78,000 clones, around 94% being singletons. The J gene is TRBJ1-2, the V gene TRBV10-3; D not certain. The clonotype originates from an adult with an advanced solid tumor such as melanoma, head and neck, liver or kidney cancer. Sequenced material: CD4+ or CD8+ T cells sorted from blood, taken in a trial of the OX40 agonist ivuxolimab. The CDR3 protein is CAISESIHGNYGYTF. The CDR3 nucleotides read TGTGCCATCAGTGAGTCGATCCACGGCAACTATGGCTACACCTTC.